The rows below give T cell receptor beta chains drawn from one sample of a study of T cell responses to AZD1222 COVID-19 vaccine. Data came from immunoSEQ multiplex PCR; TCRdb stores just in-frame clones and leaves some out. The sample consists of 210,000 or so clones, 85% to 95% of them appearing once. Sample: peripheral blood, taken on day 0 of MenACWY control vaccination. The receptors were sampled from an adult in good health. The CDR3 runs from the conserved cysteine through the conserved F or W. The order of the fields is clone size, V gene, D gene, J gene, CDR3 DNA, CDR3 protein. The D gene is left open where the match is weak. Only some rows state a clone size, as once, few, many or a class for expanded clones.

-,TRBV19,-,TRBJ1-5,TGTGCCAGTCGGCTGGCCGGACATAGGAATCAGCCCCAGCATTTT,CASRLAGHRNQPQHF
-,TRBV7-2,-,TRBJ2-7,TGTGCCAGCAGCTTCCAGGGCCTCGGGGAGCAGTACTTC,CASSFQGLGEQYF
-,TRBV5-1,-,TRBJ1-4,TGCGCCAGCAGGACACTTTTAAATGAAAAACTGTTTTTT,CASRTLLNEKLFF
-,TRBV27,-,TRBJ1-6,TGTGCCAGCAGTTTATCGTCGGGGTGGGATTCACCCCTCCACTTT,CASSLSSGWDSPLHF
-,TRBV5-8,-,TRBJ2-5,TGTGCCAGCAGCTTGGTCACAGGGCCCCAAGAGACCCAGTACTTC,CASSLVTGPQETQYF
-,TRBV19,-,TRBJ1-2,TGTGCCAGTAGTATCCCAGGGAGCCTCAACTATGGCTACACCTTC,CASSIPGSLNYGYTF
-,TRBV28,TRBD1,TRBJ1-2,TGTGCCAGCAGTAGGGACAGGGGGAACTATGGCTACACCTTC,CASSRDRGNYGYTF
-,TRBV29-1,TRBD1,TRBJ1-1,TGCAGCGTCTCCCGGGACAGAGTTGCTTTCTTT,CSVSRDRVAFF
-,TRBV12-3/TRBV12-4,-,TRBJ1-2,TGTGCCAGCAGTTCACGACAGGCATGGGGCTACACCTTC,CASSSRQAWGYTF
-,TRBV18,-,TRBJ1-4,TGTGCCAGCTCACCACCGTGGGTCCCTGGAGGCGATGAAAAACTGTTTTTT,CASSPPWVPGGDEKLFF
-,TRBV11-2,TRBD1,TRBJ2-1,TGTGCCAGCAGCCCTGACAGGGTTCGTTATAATGAGCAGTTCTTC,CASSPDRVRYNEQFF
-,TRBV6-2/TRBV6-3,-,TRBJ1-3,TGTGCCAGCAGTTACTCGGCGGACTCTGGAAACACCATATATTTT,CASSYSADSGNTIYF
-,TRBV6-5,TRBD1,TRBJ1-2,TGTGCCAGCAGTTACTCCCTGACAGGGGGCGAAGTCTACACCTTC,CASSYSLTGGEVYTF
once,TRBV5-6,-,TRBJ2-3,TGTGCCAGCAGCTTGGATCTGGGCAGGGTCACAGATACGCAGTATTTT,CASSLDLGRVTDTQYF
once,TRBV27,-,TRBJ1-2,TGTGCCAGCAAAACTGCTCGGGTTCCCTATGGCTACACCTTC,CASKTARVPYGYTF
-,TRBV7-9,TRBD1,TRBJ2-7,TGTGCCAGCAACCCGGGGACAGGGGGCTCCCACGAGCAGTACTTC,CASNPGTGGSHEQYF
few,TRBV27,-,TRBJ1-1,TGTGCCAGCAGTTTACGGCCGAGGTTTTCCGTGAACACTGAAGCTTTCTTT,CASSLRPRFSVNTEAFF
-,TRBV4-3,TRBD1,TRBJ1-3,TGCGCCAGCAGCCAAGATCTTGACAGGGGCACTGGAAACACCATATATTTT,CASSQDLDRGTGNTIYF
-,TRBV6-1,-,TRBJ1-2,TGTGCCAGCAGTGACCCTCCCAGGATAGCTAACTATGGCTACACCTTC,CASSDPPRIANYGYTF
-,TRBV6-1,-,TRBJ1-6,TGTGCCAGCAGTGATCAGAGGGGCTCCTATAATTCACCCCTCCACTTT,CASSDQRGSYNSPLHF
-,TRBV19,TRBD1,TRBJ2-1,TGTGCCAGTAGTCCCGACAGGGGTGGTGAGCAGTTCTTC,CASSPDRGGEQFF
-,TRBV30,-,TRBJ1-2,TGTGCCTGGAGTGTATATGGGGGAATCCACTATGGCTACACCTTC,CAWSVYGGIHYGYTF
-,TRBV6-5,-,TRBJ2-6,TGTGCCAGCAAAACTATGACTGGGGCCAACGTCCTGACTTTC,CASKTMTGANVLTF
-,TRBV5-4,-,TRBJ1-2,TGTGCCAGCAGCTGGGAGGTCGGGGTAGGAGATGGCTACACCTTC,CASSWEVGVGDGYTF
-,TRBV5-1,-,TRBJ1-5,TGCGCCAGCAGCCCCAACTTCGCCGGGAGCAATCAGCCCCAGCATTTT,CASSPNFAGSNQPQHF
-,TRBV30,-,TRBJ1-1,TGTGCCTGGAGTGGGACGGGGAACACTGAAGCTTTCTTT,CAWSGTGNTEAFF
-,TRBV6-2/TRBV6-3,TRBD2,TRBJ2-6,TGTGCCAGCAGTTACCTAGCGGGGGGCGTGTTGTCGGCCGGGGCCAACGTCCTGACTTTC,CASSYLAGGVLSAGANVLTF
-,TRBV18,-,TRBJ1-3,TGTGCCAGCTCACCGGGACCCTCTGGAAACACCATATATTTT,CASSPGPSGNTIYF
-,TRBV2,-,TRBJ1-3,TGTGCCAGCAGTGGCCCTAGGGGCACCATATATTTT,CASSGPRGTIYF
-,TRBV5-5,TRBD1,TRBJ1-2,TGTGCCAGCAGCTCCTCACAGGGGAGGATTCATGGCTACACCTTC,CASSSSQGRIHGYTF
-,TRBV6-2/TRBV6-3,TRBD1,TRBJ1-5,TGTGCCAGCAGTTACTGGGGACAGGGACTTAATAGCAATCAGCCCCAGCATTTT,CASSYWGQGLNSNQPQHF
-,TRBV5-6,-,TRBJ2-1,TGTGCCAGCAGCTTGAGTCATCAGGGGATGCGTGAGCAGTTCTTC,CASSLSHQGMREQFF
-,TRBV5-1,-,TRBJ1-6,TGCGCCAGCAGCTTGGGAAATAATTCACCCCTCCACTTT,CASSLGNNSPLHF
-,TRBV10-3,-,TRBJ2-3,TGTGCCATCAGTGAGTTAGATACGCAGTATTTT,CAISELDTQYF
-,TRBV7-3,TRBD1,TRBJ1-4,TGTGCCAGCAGTTGGACAGGGGGAGAAAAACTGTTTTTT,CASSWTGGEKLFF
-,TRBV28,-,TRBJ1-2,TGTGCCAGCAGTCTTGTACAGGGAGGGTATGGCTACACCTTC,CASSLVQGGYGYTF
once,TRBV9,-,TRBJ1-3,TGTGCCAGCAGCGTGGGTCCGGGACCTGGAAACACCATATATTTT,CASSVGPGPGNTIYF
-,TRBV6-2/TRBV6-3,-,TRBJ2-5,TGTGCCAGCAGTGGGGCAGGGGAGACCCAGTACTTC,CASSGAGETQYF
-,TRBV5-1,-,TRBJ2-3,TGCGCCAGCAGCTTGGCCCTGGGGGCACGCACAGATACGCAGTATTTT,CASSLALGARTDTQYF
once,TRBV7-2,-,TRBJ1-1,TGTGCCAGCAGCTTAGGGGAGGGGTACACTGAAGCTTTCTTT,CASSLGEGYTEAFF